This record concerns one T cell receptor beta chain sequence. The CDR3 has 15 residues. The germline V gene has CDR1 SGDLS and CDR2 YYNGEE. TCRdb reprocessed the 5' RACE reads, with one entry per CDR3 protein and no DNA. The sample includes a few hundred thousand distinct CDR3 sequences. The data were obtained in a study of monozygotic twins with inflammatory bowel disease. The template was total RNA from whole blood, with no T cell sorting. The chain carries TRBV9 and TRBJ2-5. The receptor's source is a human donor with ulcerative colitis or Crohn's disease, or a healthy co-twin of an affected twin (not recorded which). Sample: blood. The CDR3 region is CASSVDSQPRETQYF.